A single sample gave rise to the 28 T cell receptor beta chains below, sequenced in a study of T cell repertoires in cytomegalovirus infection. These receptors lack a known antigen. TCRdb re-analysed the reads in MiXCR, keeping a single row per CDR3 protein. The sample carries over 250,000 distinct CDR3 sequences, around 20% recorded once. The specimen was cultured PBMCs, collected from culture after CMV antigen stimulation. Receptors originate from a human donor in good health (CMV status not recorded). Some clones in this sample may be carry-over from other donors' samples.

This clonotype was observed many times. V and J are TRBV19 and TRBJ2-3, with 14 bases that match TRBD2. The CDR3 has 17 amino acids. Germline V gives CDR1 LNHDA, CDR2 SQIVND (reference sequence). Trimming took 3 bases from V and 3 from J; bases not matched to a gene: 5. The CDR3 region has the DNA TGTGCCAGTAGTATGAATGGACTAGCGGGAGGAACAGATACGCAGTATTTT. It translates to CASSMNGLAGGTDTQYF.

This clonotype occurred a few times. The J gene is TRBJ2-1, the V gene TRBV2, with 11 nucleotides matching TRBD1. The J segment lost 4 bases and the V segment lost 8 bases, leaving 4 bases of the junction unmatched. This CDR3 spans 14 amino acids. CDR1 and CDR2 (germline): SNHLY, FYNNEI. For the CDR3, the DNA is TGTGCCAGCGGAGGGACAGGGGGGTACAATGAGCAGTTCTTC. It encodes CASGGTGGYNEQFF.

The CDR3 here is CASSTRQENYGYTF. CDR3 bases: TGTGCCAGCAGCACAAGACAGGAAAACTATGGCTACACCTTC. The V call is TRBV7-9, the J call TRBJ1-2; TRBD1 might be the D (6 bases). The CDR3 totals 14 residues. In germline, CDR1 is SEHNR, CDR2 FQNEAQ (reference sequence). V was cut by 5 bases and J by 2 bases, with 12 bases left in between. The full variable domain, completed using reference TRBV7-9 and TRBJ1-2, is DTGVSQNPRHKITKRGQNVTFRCDPISEHNRLYWYRQTLGQGPEFLTYFQNEAQLEKSRLLSDRFSAERPKGSFSTLEIQRTEQGDSAMYLCASSTRQENYGYTFGSGTRLTVV.

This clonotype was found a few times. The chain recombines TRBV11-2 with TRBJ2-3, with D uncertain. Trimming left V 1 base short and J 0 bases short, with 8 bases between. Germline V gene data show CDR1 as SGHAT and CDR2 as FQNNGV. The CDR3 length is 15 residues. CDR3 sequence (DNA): TGTGCCAGCAGCTTAGGACCGCTTAGCACAGATACGCAGTATTTT. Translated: CASSLGPLSTDTQYF.

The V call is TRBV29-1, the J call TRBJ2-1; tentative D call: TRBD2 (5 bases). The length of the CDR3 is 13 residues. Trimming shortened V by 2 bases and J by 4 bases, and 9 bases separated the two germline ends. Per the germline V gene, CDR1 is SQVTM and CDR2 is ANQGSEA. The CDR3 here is CSVELAPYNEQFF. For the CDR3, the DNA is TGCAGCGTTGAACTAGCACCATACAATGAGCAGTTCTTC.

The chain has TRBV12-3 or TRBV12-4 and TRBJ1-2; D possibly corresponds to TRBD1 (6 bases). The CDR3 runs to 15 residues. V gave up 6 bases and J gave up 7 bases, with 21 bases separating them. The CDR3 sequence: CASSADPGGRSGYTF. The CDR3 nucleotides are TGTGCCAGCAGCGCAGATCCCGGGGGCCGAAGTGGCTACACCTTC.

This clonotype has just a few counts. As DNA, the CDR3 is TGTGCCAGCAGCTCGGGAGCGGGAGAGGTCAGAGAGCAGTTCTTC. It translates to CASSSGAGEVREQFF. The rearrangement joins TRBV7-2 to TRBJ2-1, with 8 bases that match TRBD2. Germline V gives CDR1 SGHTA, CDR2 FQGNSA. V shed 4 bases, J shed 10 bases, and the junction held 12 bases outside the gene matches. The CDR3 extends over 15 amino acids.

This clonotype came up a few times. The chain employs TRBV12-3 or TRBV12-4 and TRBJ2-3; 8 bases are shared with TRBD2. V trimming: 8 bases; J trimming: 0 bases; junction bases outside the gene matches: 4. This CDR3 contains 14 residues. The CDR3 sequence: CASFLAGSTDTQYF. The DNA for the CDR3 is TGTGCCAGCTTCCTAGCGGGTAGCACAGATACGCAGTATTTT.

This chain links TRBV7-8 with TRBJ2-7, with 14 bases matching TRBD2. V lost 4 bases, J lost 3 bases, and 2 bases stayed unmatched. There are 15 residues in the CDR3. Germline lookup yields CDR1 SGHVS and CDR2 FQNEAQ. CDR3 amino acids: CASSSGLAGGYEQYF. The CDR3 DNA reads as TGTGCCAGCAGCTCCGGACTAGCGGGAGGCTACGAGCAGTACTTC.

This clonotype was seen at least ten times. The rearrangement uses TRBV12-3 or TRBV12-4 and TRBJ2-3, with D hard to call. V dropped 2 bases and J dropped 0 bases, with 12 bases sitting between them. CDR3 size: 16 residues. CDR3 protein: CASSLWAAISTDTQYF. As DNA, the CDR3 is TGTGCCAGCAGTTTATGGGCGGCGATTAGCACAGATACGCAGTATTTT.

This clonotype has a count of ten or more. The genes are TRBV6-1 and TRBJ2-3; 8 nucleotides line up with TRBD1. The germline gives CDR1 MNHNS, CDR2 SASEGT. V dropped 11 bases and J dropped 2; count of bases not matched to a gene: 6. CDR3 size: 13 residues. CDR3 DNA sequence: TGTGCCGGGACGACAGGGGCCACAGATACGCAGTATTTT. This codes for CAGTTGATDTQYF.

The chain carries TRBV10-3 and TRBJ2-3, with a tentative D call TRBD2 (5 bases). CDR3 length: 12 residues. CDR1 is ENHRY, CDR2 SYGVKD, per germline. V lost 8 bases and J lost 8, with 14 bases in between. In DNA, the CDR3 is TGTGCCATCGGTTCCCTCGCGGGTACGCAGTATTTT. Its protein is CAIGSLAGTQYF.

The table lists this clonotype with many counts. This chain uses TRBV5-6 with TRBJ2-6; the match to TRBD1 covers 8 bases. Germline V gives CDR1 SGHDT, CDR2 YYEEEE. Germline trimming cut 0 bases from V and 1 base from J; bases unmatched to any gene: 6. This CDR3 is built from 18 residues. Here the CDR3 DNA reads TGTGCCAGCAGCTTGGAGGCCAGGGGGCGGTCTGGGGCCAACGTCCTGACTTTC. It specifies CASSLEARGRSGANVLTF.

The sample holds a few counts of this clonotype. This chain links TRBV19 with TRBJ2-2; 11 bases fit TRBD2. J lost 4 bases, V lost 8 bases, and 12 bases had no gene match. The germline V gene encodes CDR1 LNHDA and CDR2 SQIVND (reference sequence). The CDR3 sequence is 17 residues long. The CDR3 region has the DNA TGTGCCAGTTACGAGTGGGTAACTAGCGGGAGCACCGGGGAGCTGTTTTTT. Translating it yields CASYEWVTSGSTGELFF.

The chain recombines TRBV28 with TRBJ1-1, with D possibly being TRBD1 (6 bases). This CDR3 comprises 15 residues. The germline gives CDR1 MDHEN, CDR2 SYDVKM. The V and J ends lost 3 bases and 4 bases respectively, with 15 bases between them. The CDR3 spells CASSLAGRGSTEAFF. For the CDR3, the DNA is TGTGCCAGCAGTTTGGCGGGAAGGGGGAGCACTGAAGCTTTCTTT.

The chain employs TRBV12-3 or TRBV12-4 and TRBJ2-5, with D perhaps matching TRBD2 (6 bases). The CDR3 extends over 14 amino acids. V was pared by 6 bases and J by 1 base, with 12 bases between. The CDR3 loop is CASRLGGPQETQYF. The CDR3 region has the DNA TGTGCCAGCAGGCTGGGGGGTCCCCAAGAGACCCAGTACTTC.

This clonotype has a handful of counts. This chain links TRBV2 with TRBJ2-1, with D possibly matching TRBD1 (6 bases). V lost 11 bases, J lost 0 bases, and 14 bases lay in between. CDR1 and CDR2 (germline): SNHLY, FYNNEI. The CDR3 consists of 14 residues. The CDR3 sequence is CAGGVSVSYNEQFF. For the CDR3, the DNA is TGTGCCGGGGGCGTGTCGGTCTCCTACAATGAGCAGTTCTTC.

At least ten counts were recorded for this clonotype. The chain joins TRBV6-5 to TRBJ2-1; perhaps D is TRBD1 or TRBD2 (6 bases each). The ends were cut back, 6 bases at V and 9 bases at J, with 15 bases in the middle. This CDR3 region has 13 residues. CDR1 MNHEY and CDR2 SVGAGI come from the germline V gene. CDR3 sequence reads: CASSPRGDGEQFF. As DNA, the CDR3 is TGTGCCAGCAGCCCTAGGGGGGATGGTGAGCAGTTCTTC.

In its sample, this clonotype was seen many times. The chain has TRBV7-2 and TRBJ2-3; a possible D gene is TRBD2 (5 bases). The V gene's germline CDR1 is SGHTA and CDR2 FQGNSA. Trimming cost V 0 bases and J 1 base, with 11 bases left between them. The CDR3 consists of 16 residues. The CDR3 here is CASSLAAGRGTDTQYF. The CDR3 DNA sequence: TGTGCCAGCAGCTTAGCTGCGGGTCGAGGCACAGATACGCAGTATTTT.

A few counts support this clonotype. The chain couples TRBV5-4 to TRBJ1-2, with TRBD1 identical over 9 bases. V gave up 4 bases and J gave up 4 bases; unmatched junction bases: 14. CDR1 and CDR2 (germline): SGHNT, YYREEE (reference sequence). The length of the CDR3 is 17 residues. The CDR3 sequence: CASSGGTGNEGAYGYTF. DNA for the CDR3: TGTGCCAGCAGCGGCGGGACAGGGAATGAAGGGGCCTATGGCTACACCTTC.

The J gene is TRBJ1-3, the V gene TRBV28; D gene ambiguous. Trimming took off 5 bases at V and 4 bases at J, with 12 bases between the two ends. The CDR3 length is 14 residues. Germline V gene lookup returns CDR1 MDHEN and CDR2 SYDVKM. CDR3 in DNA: TGTGCCAGCAGTCCCGGACTGAGGGGAAACACCATATATTTT. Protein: CASSPGLRGNTIYF.

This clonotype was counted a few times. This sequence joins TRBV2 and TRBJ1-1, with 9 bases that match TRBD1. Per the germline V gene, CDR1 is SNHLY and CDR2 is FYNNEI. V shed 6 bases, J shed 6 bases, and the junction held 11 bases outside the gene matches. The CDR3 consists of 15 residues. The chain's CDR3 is CASSPGTGWGSEAFF. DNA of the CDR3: TGTGCCAGCAGCCCCGGGACAGGGTGGGGTTCTGAAGCTTTCTTT.

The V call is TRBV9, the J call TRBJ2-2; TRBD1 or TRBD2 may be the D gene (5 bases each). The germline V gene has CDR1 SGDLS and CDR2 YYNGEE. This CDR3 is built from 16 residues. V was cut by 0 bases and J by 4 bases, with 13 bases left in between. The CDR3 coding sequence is TGTGCCAGCAGCGTAGGAGGGGCACCCGCCACCGGGGAGCTGTTTTTT. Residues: CASSVGGAPATGELFF.

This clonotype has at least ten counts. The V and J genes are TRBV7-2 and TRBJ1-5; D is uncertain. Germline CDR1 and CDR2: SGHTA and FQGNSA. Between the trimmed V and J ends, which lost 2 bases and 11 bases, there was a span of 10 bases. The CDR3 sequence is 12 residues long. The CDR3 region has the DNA TGTGCCAGCAGCTTAACAAAGGGTTCCCAGCATTTT. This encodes CASSLTKGSQHF.

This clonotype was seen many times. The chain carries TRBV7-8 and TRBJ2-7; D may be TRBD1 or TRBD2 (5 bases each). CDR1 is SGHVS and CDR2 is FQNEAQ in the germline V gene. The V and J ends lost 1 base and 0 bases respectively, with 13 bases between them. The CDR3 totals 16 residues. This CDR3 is CASSLVAGTISYEQYF. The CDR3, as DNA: TGTGCCAGCAGCTTAGTTGCCGGGACGATCTCCTACGAGCAGTACTTC. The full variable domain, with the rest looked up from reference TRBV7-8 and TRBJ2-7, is GAGVSQSPRYKVAKRGQDVALRCDPISGHVSLFWYQQALGQGPEFLTYFQNEAQLDKSGLPSDRFFAERPEGSVSTLKIQRTQQEDSAVYLCASSLVAGTISYEQYFGPGTRLTVT.

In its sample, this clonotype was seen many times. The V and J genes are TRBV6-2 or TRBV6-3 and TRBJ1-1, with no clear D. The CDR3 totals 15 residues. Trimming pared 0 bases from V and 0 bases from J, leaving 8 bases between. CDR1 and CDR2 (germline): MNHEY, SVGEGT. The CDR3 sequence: CASSYSRLMNTEAFF. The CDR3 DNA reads TGTGCCAGCAGTTACTCGCGACTCATGAACACTGAAGCTTTCTTT.

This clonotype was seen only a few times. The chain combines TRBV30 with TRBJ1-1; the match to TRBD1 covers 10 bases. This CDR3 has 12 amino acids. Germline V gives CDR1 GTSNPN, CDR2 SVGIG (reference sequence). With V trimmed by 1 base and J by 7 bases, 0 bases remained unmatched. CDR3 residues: CAWSGTGGEAFF. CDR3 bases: TGTGCCTGGAGTGGGACAGGGGGTGAAGCTTTCTTT. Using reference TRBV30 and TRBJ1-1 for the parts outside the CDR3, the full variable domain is SQTIHQWPATLVQPVGSPLSLECTVEGTSNPNLYWYRQAAGRGLQLLFYSVGIGQISSEVPQNLSASRPQDRQFILSSKKLLLSDSGFYLCAWSGTGGEAFFGQGTRLTVV.

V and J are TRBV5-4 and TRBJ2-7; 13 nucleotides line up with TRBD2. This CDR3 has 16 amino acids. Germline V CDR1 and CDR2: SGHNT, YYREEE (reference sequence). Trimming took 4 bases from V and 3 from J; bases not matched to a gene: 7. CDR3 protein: CASSPGLAGRSYEQYF. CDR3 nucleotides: TGTGCCAGCAGCCCGGGACTAGCGGGAAGGAGCTACGAGCAGTACTTC.